These 6 T cell receptor beta chains were sequenced from one sample in a study of blood T cell repertoires in COVID-19. Clones were sequenced by immunoSEQ multiplex PCR, and TCRdb holds only the in-frame ones, with some missing. The sample includes 200,000 to 250,000 clones, about 85% of them seen just once. Input material: peripheral blood. These receptors all stem from a man in his forties or fifties with acute or convalescent COVID-19.

This chain joins TRBV3-1 (or the pseudogene TRBV3-2) and TRBJ1-6; D is ambiguous. The germline V gene has CDR1 LGHDT and CDR2 YNNKEL (reference sequence). CDR3 length equals 13 residues. Trimming took off 0 bases at V and 9 bases at J, with 6 bases between the two ends. The CDR3 DNA sequence: TGTGCCAGCAGCCAAGATGTGAGTTCACCCCTCCACTTT. Translation: CASSQDVSSPLHF.

The chain combines TRBV7-2 with TRBJ2-1; 9 nucleotides align to TRBD2. J gave up 9 bases and V 2 bases, and 8 bases lay outside the gene matches. Germline V CDR1 and CDR2: SGHTA, FQGNSA. The CDR3 extends over 15 amino acids. Here the CDR3 DNA reads TGTGCCAGCAGCTTACGGGCGGGGGGGCCCGGTGAGCAGTTCTTC. It translates to CASSLRAGGPGEQFF.

This sequence joins TRBV9 and TRBJ1-2, with D perhaps TRBD1 (5 bases). The germline V and J ends were trimmed by 4 bases and 3 bases, with 16 bases remaining between them. Per the germline V gene, CDR1 is SGDLS and CDR2 is YYNGEE. The CDR3 totals 15 residues. For the CDR3, the DNA is TGTGCCAGCAGCCGAATAGCAGGGAGGGACTATGGCTACACCTTC. This encodes CASSRIAGRDYGYTF.

The V call is TRBV7-3, the J call TRBJ1-5, with 7 bases aligning to TRBD1. Germline V gives CDR1 SGHTA, CDR2 FQGTGA. CDR3 length: 16 amino acids. Germline trimming cut 1 base from V and 5 bases from J; bases unmatched to any gene: 8. CDR3 sequence reads: CASSLMSLQGHQPQHF. CDR3 coding DNA: TGTGCCAGCAGCTTAATGAGTTTACAGGGGCATCAGCCCCAGCATTTT.

This clone was counted between two and nine times. The chain has TRBV29-1 and TRBJ1-2; no definite D call. Trimming left V 3 bases short and J 4 bases short, with 15 bases between. The CDR3 has 14 amino acids. Per germline, CDR1 SQVTM and CDR2 ANQGSEA. The CDR3 protein is CSVDMGALTYGYTF. As DNA, the CDR3 is TGCAGCGTTGATATGGGAGCTCTTACCTATGGCTACACCTTC.

A few counts support this clone. Here the CDR3 reads CSVAGYTEAFF. CDR3 in DNA: TGCAGCGTCGCAGGGTACACTGAAGCTTTCTTT. The V and J genes are TRBV29-1 and TRBJ1-1, with D possibly being TRBD1 (5 bases). Trimming shortened V by 6 bases and J by 3 bases, and 8 bases separated the two germline ends. This CDR3 is 11 amino acids long. CDR1 is SQVTM, CDR2 ANQGSEA, per germline.